This T cell receptor (beta chain) was profiled in a study of cytomegalovirus exposure and HLA in healthy donors. About the research overall: A previous analysis identified 90 million to 140 million unique TCR beta sequences derived from roughly 190 million T cells.

As concerns this clone: Antigen specificity is unknown.

Whole-study results and caveats: Researchers reported in a later analysis that a missense DCLRE1C variant was tied to TCR beta V- and J-gene trimming. Upon later analysis, HLA-associated TCR beta chains proved more clonally expanded than other, equally common chains. Another analysis was done later, and it associated roughly 15,000 TCR beta sequences with HLA alleles at 0.05 false discovery rate.

PCR was performed using 60 Vbeta and 13 Jbeta primers. Only in-frame clones appear in the TCRdb table, and some are missing; sequencing was by immunoSEQ multiplex PCR. The table lists 110,000 to 150,000 clones, 72% of them singletons, with over 2% in the top ten. Sequenced: PBMCs. This sequence was found in a man in his forties in good health and CMV-seronegative.

The CDR3: CASKEGRPNTGELFF. The CDR3 bases are TGTGCCAGCAAGGAGGGGAGGCCGAACACCGGGGAGCTGTTTTTT. V usage is TRBV2 and J usage is TRBJ2-2, with D possibly TRBD2 on 6 matching bases. The CDR3 is made up of 15 amino acids. V dropped 7 bases and J dropped 0 bases, with 12 bases sitting between them. Germline assignment: CDR1 SNHLY and CDR2 FYNNEI.